These T cell receptor beta chains were read from a single sample in a study of cytotoxic CD8 clonotypes in ibrutinib-treated CLL. The protocol was immunoSEQ multiplex PCR, while the TCRdb copy is restricted to in-frame clones and leaves out a portion. The sample contains tens of thousands of clones, roughly 50% of which appear only once. This material consisted of PBMCs, taken before ibrutinib treatment. Every receptor here comes from a human donor with chronic lymphocytic leukemia. CDR3s include the opening cysteine and the closing phenylalanine or tryptophan. The D gene is left open where the match is weak. Size values are once, few and many counts, or a class for expanded clones, and some rows have none.

size: -
J: TRBJ1-5
D: -
V: TRBV6-6
DNA: TGTGCTTCGTGGGACGGAGGGCATCTTAGCAATCAGCCCCAGCATTTT
CDR3: CASWDGGHLSNQPQHF

size: -
J: TRBJ1-6
D: -
V: TRBV5-1
DNA: TGCGCCAGCAGCTTGGCTCAGGTGGACACTTCACCCCTCCACTTT
CDR3: CASSLAQVDTSPLHF

size: medium-sized
J: TRBJ2-7
D: -
V: TRBV7-9
DNA: TGTGCCAGCCGGGAAAGCTACGAGCAGTACTTC
CDR3: CASRESYEQYF

size: -
J: TRBJ1-1
D: -
V: TRBV5-6
DNA: TGTGCCAGCAGCATGTACACTTACACTGAAGCTTTCTTT
CDR3: CASSMYTYTEAFF

size: few
J: TRBJ1-5
D: -
V: TRBV15
DNA: TGTGCCACCAGCAGAGATCAGAGTGGCATCAGGCCCCAGCATTTT
CDR3: CATSRDQSGIRPQHF

size: -
J: TRBJ2-1
D: TRBD1
V: TRBV9
DNA: TGTGCCAGCAGCGGCGGACAGGGCTCCTACAATGAGCAGTTCTTC
CDR3: CASSGGQGSYNEQFF

size: -
J: TRBJ1-1
D: -
V: TRBV6-1
DNA: TGTGCCAGCAGTGAAGCGCTGGTGGGGGTCATTACTGAAGCTTTCTTT
CDR3: CASSEALVGVITEAFF

size: -
J: TRBJ2-1
D: TRBD2
V: TRBV6-1
DNA: TGTGCCAGCAGTGACAGGACTAGCGGGGGGGCCGGTGAGCAGTTCTTC
CDR3: CASSDRTSGGAGEQFF

size: -
J: TRBJ1-2
D: TRBD1
V: TRBV5-1
DNA: TGCGCCAGCAGCTCCGACAGGGCCTATGGCTACACCTTC
CDR3: CASSSDRAYGYTF

size: -
J: TRBJ2-7
D: TRBD1
V: TRBV7-9
DNA: TGTGCCAGCAGCGGAACTACCGGGACAGGGAGAGGCGAGCAGTACTTC
CDR3: CASSGTTGTGRGEQYF

size: -
J: TRBJ1-2
D: TRBD1
V: TRBV2
DNA: TGTGCCAGCAGTGGGACAGGGACAGACTATGGCTACACCTTC
CDR3: CASSGTGTDYGYTF

size: -
J: TRBJ2-2
D: -
V: TRBV5-6
DNA: TGTGCCAGCAGCGTGCCGGGACGAGCAGTTGACGACACCGGGGAGCTGTTTTTT
CDR3: CASSVPGRAVDDTGELFF

size: -
J: TRBJ2-7
D: TRBD1
V: TRBV19
DNA: TGTGCCAGTAGTTTCGGACAGGGAGTCTACGAGCAGTACTTC
CDR3: CASSFGQGVYEQYF

size: -
J: TRBJ1-6
D: -
V: TRBV19
DNA: TGTGCCAGTAGTATTGCCAGCAGCTCCTATAATTCACCCCTCCACTTT
CDR3: CASSIASSSYNSPLHF

size: -
J: TRBJ1-2
D: -
V: TRBV2
DNA: TGTGCCCCCGGGGTCCGGGCTAGGGGCTACACCTTC
CDR3: CAPGVRARGYTF

size: -
J: TRBJ2-7
D: -
V: TRBV6-1
DNA: TGTGCCAGTGGAACCCTAGGGGGCTACGAGCAGTACTTC
CDR3: CASGTLGGYEQYF

size: few
J: TRBJ2-7
D: TRBD1
V: TRBV10-3
DNA: TGTGCCATCAATCCCGGGACAGGTACGAATTACGAGCAGTACTTC
CDR3: CAINPGTGTNYEQYF

size: -
J: TRBJ2-3
D: TRBD2
V: TRBV7-8
DNA: TGTGCCAGCAGCTCTTTAGCGGGGGTCACAGATACGCAGTATTTT
CDR3: CASSSLAGVTDTQYF

size: -
J: TRBJ1-1
D: -
V: TRBV19
DNA: TGTGCCAGTACCCCGGGGGGGTGGTCTACTGAAGCTTTCTTT
CDR3: CASTPGGWSTEAFF

size: -
J: TRBJ2-7
D: -
V: TRBV19
DNA: TGTGCCAGTAGGGGAGGGGGCGAGCAGTACTTC
CDR3: CASRGGGEQYF

size: -
J: TRBJ2-7
D: -
V: TRBV6-5
DNA: TGTGCCAGCAGTTGGGCCCAGAAGGAATTTGAGCAGTACTTC
CDR3: CASSWAQKEFEQYF

size: -
J: TRBJ2-7
D: -
V: TRBV7-8
DNA: TGTGCCAGCAGCCCACACAAGTACGAGCAGTACTTC
CDR3: CASSPHKYEQYF

size: few
J: TRBJ1-1
D: TRBD1
V: TRBV25-1
DNA: TGTGCCAGCAGTGCTCGGACAGGATGGAAAAAGAACACTGAAGCTTTCTTT
CDR3: CASSARTGWKKNTEAFF

size: few
J: TRBJ2-2
D: -
V: TRBV28
DNA: TGTGCCAGCACCACGGGGTTCGGCACCGGGGAGCTGTTTTTT
CDR3: CASTTGFGTGELFF

size: -
J: TRBJ2-7
D: TRBD2
V: TRBV7-6
DNA: TGTGCCAGCAGCTTAGGGCGGGAGCTGGAGCAGTACTTC
CDR3: CASSLGRELEQYF

size: -
J: TRBJ1-6
D: TRBD1
V: TRBV19
DNA: TGTGCCAGTAGCCCTCGGGGACAGGGGAAGGGATCACCCCTCCACTTT
CDR3: CASSPRGQGKGSPLHF

size: -
J: TRBJ2-1
D: -
V: TRBV18
DNA: TGTGCCAGCTCACCATTCCCGGGGAGCCAAGATATGAGGGAGTTCTTC
CDR3: CASSPFPGSQDMREFF

size: few
J: TRBJ2-3
D: TRBD2
V: TRBV5-6
DNA: TGTGCCAGCAGCCCGCCGGGAGCGGGGGGTCTTACGCAGTATTTT
CDR3: CASSPPGAGGLTQYF

size: medium-sized
J: TRBJ2-1
D: TRBD2
V: TRBV11-2
DNA: TGTGCCAGCACCCTTGTCGGGGGGTCTTTGAATGAGCAGTTCTTC
CDR3: CASTLVGGSLNEQFF

size: once
J: TRBJ1-1
D: -
V: TRBV6-5
DNA: TGTGCCAGCAGTTACCGGCAGGGAGGGGACACTGAAGCTTTCTTT
CDR3: CASSYRQGGDTEAFF

size: few
J: TRBJ2-1
D: -
V: TRBV7-7
DNA: TGTGCTAGCAGCTTGACCGGGCCAAAATCCTACAATGAGCAGTTCTTC
CDR3: CASSLTGPKSYNEQFF

size: few
J: TRBJ1-1
D: TRBD1
V: TRBV7-3
DNA: TGTGCCAGCAGCCCACAGGGGGGCACTGAAGCTTTCTTT
CDR3: CASSPQGGTEAFF

size: -
J: TRBJ1-5
D: -
V: TRBV6-5
DNA: TGTGCCAGCAGTCAAGGGCGGGTCCGTCAGCCCCAGCATTTT
CDR3: CASSQGRVRQPQHF

size: -
J: TRBJ2-1
D: -
V: TRBV6-5
DNA: TGTGCCAGCAGTTACCAGCGCCGATCCCGAGAGCAGTTCTTC
CDR3: CASSYQRRSREQFF

size: -
J: TRBJ2-2
D: -
V: TRBV7-8
DNA: TGTGCCAGCAGCATCTTAGAGGGGAACGGGGAGCTGTTTTTT
CDR3: CASSILEGNGELFF

size: few
J: TRBJ1-1
D: -
V: TRBV7-8
DNA: TGTGCCAGCAGCTTAGCGTACGGGAGTGGAAACACTGAAGCTTTCTTT
CDR3: CASSLAYGSGNTEAFF

size: few
J: TRBJ1-2
D: -
V: TRBV7-2
DNA: TGTGCCAGCAGCTTAGCATCCTTTAACTATGGCTACACCTTC
CDR3: CASSLASFNYGYTF

size: once
J: TRBJ2-5
D: -
V: TRBV5-1
DNA: TGCGCCAGCTCCAGTGGGGGGGCGGCAGAGACCCAGTACTTC
CDR3: CASSSGGAAETQYF

size: -
J: TRBJ2-7
D: -
V: TRBV5-6
DNA: TGTGCCAGCAGCTTATTATCTCGGGGCGAGCAGTACTTC
CDR3: CASSLLSRGEQYF

size: medium-sized
J: TRBJ1-1
D: -
V: TRBV5-1
DNA: TGCGCCAGCAGCTTTGGGAGCATGAACACTGAAGCTTTCTTT
CDR3: CASSFGSMNTEAFF

size: -
J: TRBJ1-3
D: -
V: TRBV7-8
DNA: TGTGCCAGCAGCTTAGTGTCCGCAGCCAGTTACTCTGGAAACACCATATATTTT
CDR3: CASSLVSAASYSGNTIYF

size: many
J: TRBJ2-3
D: TRBD2
V: TRBV10-1
DNA: TGCGCCAGCAGTGAGTCGATGAGTGGACTAGCGGGGATTCCAGATACGCAGTATTTT
CDR3: CASSESMSGLAGIPDTQYF